These 14 T cell receptor beta chains originate from one sample sequenced in a study of T cells in Graves' hyperthyroidism and ophthalmopathy. Amplification yielded TCR beta CDR3 regions, with RNA transcripts as the source. First-round RT-PCR with HTBI primers amplified the TCR CDR3 region. Using its own MiXCR run on the multiplex PCR reads, TCRdb lists one record per CDR3 protein. Among around 580,000 distinct CDR3 sequences listed, about a sixth were seen once. The sample consisted of blood. Source of these receptors: a woman aged 18-35 years with Graves' hyperthyroidism.

This clonotype was counted many times. The CDR3 nucleotides are TGTGCCATCAGTGCTACGGGGGGCCAAAGCTCTTACGAGCAGTACTTC. Amino acids: CAISATGGQSSYEQYF. The chain has TRBV10-3 and TRBJ2-7; possibly TRBD2 for D (7 bases). The CDR3 consists of 16 residues. V was clipped by 4 bases and J by 4 bases, with 20 bases between them. The germline V gene encodes CDR1 ENHRY and CDR2 SYGVKD.

V and J are TRBV20-1 and TRBJ2-1; a weak D match, TRBD1 (6 bases). Trimming cost V 1 base and J 3 bases, with 16 bases left between them. Germline values: CDR1 DFQATT, CDR2 SNEGSKA (reference sequence). The CDR3 totals 16 residues. CDR3 bases: TGCAGTGCTAGAGGGTTTGGACAGAACCACTACAATGAGCAGTTCTTC. Its translation: CSARGFGQNHYNEQFF.

This chain uses TRBV11-3 with TRBJ1-1; a weak D match, TRBD1 (5 bases). V lost 9 bases, J lost 8 bases, and 13 bases lay in between. Germline V gives CDR1 SGHNT, CDR2 YENEEA. This CDR3 has 11 residues. The CDR3 coding sequence is TGTGCCAGTAGTATCAGGGAGGAAGCTTTCTTT. Its protein is CASSIREEAFF.

This clonotype was counted many times. J is TRBJ2-5 and V is TRBV12-3 or TRBV12-4; no clear D gene. Trimming pared 5 bases from V and 2 bases from J, leaving 9 bases between. The CDR3 has 13 residues. The CDR3 spells CASSATLQETQYF. As DNA, the CDR3 is TGTGCCAGCAGTGCCACACTTCAAGAGACCCAGTACTTC.

Details on this clonotype: Compared with germline, one end of the junction differs, possibly owing to a read error. The chain joins TRBV4-3 to TRBJ2-1, with 7 bases fitting TRBD2. CDR3 size: 15 residues. Germline CDR1 is LGHNA and CDR2 is YSLEER. CDR3 region: CASSLLADSYDEQFF. The CDR3 nucleotides read TGCGCCAGCAGTTTGCTAGCGGACTCCTACGATGAGCAGTTCTTC.

The table lists this clonotype with a few counts. This chain connects TRBV20-1 to TRBJ2-7, with 9 bases matching TRBD1. Trimming cost V 1 base and J 3 bases; bases outside gene matches: 7. CDR1 DFQATT and CDR2 SNEGSKA come from the germline V gene (reference sequence). The CDR3 length is 15 residues. CDR3: CSARGGTGTFYEQYF. In nucleotides, the CDR3 is TGCAGTGCTAGAGGCGGGACAGGGACATTCTACGAGCAGTACTTC.

J is TRBJ2-7 and V is TRBV13, with 9 nucleotides matching TRBD2. Trimming took 1 base from V and 1 from J; bases not matched to a gene: 8. CDR1 PRHDT and CDR2 FYEKMQ come from the germline V gene (reference sequence). The length of the CDR3 is 17 residues. The CDR3 is CASSLALGLAGSYEQYF. The CDR3 region has the DNA TGTGCCAGCAGCTTAGCCCTGGGTCTAGCGGGATCCTACGAGCAGTACTTC.

This clonotype was found a few times. The CDR3 nucleotides are TGTGCCAGCAGCCGGGGCCTACAGGGGCCCGTTTTCTACGAGCAGTACTTC. The encoded protein is CASSRGLQGPVFYEQYF. The chain joins TRBV2 to TRBJ2-7; 7 bases match TRBD1. Germline-derived CDR1 and CDR2 are SNHLY and FYNNEI. V dropped 6 bases and J dropped 3; count of bases not matched to a gene: 17. The CDR3 is 17 residues long.

There are many counts of this clonotype. The V gene is TRBV7-9, the J gene TRBJ2-1, with D possibly TRBD2 on 5 matching bases. From germline, CDR1 is SEHNR and CDR2 FQNEAQ (reference sequence). Deletions cut 1 base from V and 2 bases from J, with 15 bases between. The CDR3 length is 17 residues. Here the CDR3 reads CASSLGELRGAYNEQFF. CDR3 in DNA: TGTGCCAGCAGCTTAGGCGAACTCCGGGGAGCCTACAATGAGCAGTTCTTC.

Only a few counts were recorded for this clonotype. The chain is built from TRBV28 and TRBJ2-3; 9 positions agree with TRBD2. The CDR3 length is 16 residues. Trimming removed 3 bases from V and 5 bases from J; junction bases left unmatched: 9. The germline V gene encodes CDR1 MDHEN and CDR2 SYDVKM. CDR3 nucleotide sequence: TGTGCCAGCAGTTTGGCCCGCGGGGGGGCTGGAGATACGCAGTATTTT. Translated, it gives CASSLARGGAGDTQYF. Drawing the rest from reference TRBV28 and TRBJ2-3, the complete variable domain is DVKVTQSSRYLVKRTGEKVFLECVQDMDHENMFWYRQDPGLGLRLIYFSYDVKMKEKGDIPEGYSVSREKKERFSLILESASTNQTSMYLCASSLARGGAGDTQYFGPGTRLTVL.

This clonotype occurred many times. The chain recombines TRBV4-2 with TRBJ2-5; D is unresolved. V was cut by 1 base and J by 0 bases, with 9 bases left in between. Germline CDR1 LGHNA, CDR2 YNFKEQ. The length of the CDR3 is 15 residues. The CDR3 region has the DNA TGTGCCAGCAGCCAAGGGCGTGACAACCAAGAGACCCAGTACTTC. Translation: CASSQGRDNQETQYF.

This clonotype was seen more than once but under ten times. The chain employs TRBV20-1 and TRBJ2-1; TRBD2 aligns across 7 bases. The germline gives CDR1 DFQATT, CDR2 SNEGSKA (reference sequence). This CDR3 spans 16 amino acids. J was trimmed by 0 bases and V by 2 bases; bases with no gene match: 7. CDR3 amino acids: CSARKLAPSSYNEQFF. CDR3 nucleotide sequence: TGCAGTGCTAGAAAACTAGCGCCGAGCTCCTACAATGAGCAGTTCTTC.

The V call is TRBV12-3 or TRBV12-4, the J call TRBJ1-2; D uncertain. The CDR3 runs to 15 residues. Between the trimmed V and J ends, which lost 5 bases and 6 bases, there was a span of 19 bases. In nucleotides, the CDR3 is TGTGCCAGCAGTAAACTCGTGGATAGCAGGAATGGCTACACCTTC. Translated: CASSKLVDSRNGYTF.

This clonotype was counted between two and nine times. The gene calls are TRBV11-2 and TRBJ1-3, with D maybe TRBD1 (5 bases). Germline loops: CDR1 SGHAT, CDR2 FQNNGV. Trimming left V 2 bases short and J 7 bases short, with 15 bases between. CDR3 length equals 15 residues. CDR3 in DNA: TGTGCCAGCAGCTTAATACGGGGGAGCGGGAACACCATATATTTT. Protein sequence: CASSLIRGSGNTIYF. Based on the CDR3 plus reference TRBV11-2 and TRBJ1-3, the full variable domain is EAGVAQSPRYKIIEKRQSVAFWCNPISGHATLYWYQQILGQGPKLLIQFQNNGVVDDSQLPKDRFSAERLKGVDSTLKIQPAKLEDSAVYLCASSLIRGSGNTIYFGEGSWLTVV.